This T cell receptor beta chain derives from a study of blood T cell repertoires in COVID-19. Per the germline V gene, CDR1 is MGHRA and CDR2 is YSYEKL. V was trimmed by 4 bases and J by 7 bases, leaving 20 bases between them. The CDR3 contains 16 residues. Those who participated ranged in age from roughly 18 to 100 years and resided in some 24 US areas. Participants reported their clinical history, and cohort assignment relied on those reports. The protocol was immunoSEQ multiplex PCR, while the TCRdb copy is restricted to in-frame clones and leaves out a portion. The sample consists of 300,000 to 350,000 clones, over 75% of them appearing once.

This clonotype was sampled from a young man who had recovered from COVID-19. The sample consisted of PBMCs or T cells enriched from blood (not recorded which). The chain employs TRBV4-1 and TRBJ2-1, with a tentative D call TRBD2 (6 bases). Here the CDR3 DNA reads TGCGCCAGCAGCCCCCGTCCCGAACGGGGGTGGAATGAGCAGTTCTTC. Translated: CASSPRPERGWNEQFF.